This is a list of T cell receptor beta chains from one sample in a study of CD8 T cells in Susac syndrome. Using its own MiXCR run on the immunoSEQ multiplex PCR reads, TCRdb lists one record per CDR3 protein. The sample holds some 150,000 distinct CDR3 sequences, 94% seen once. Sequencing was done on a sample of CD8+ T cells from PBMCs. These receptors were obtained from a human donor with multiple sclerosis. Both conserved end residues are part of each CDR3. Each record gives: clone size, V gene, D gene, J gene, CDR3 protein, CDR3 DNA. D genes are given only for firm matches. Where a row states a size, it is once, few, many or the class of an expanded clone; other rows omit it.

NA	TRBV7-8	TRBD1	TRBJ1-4	CASSLRKGAGEKLFF	TGTGCCAGCAGCTTACGCAAGGGGGCGGGTGAAAAACTGTTTTTT
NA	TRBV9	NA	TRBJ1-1	CASSVVAGDEAFF	TGTGCCAGCAGCGTAGTGGCGGGAGATGAAGCTTTCTTT
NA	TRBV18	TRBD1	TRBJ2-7	CASSPEYRGQYEQYF	TGTGCCAGCTCACCAGAGTACAGGGGACAATACGAGCAGTACTTC
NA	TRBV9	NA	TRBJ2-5	CASSVGQRSQETQYF	TGTGCCAGCAGCGTAGGGCAGCGGTCACAAGAGACCCAGTACTTC
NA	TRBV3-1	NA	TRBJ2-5	CASSPTGWAQETQYF	TGTGCCAGCAGCCCAACGGGATGGGCCCAAGAGACCCAGTACTTC
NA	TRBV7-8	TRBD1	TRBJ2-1	CASSSRDRVNEQFF	TGTGCCAGCAGCTCCCGGGACAGGGTCAATGAGCAGTTCTTC
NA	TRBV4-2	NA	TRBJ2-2	CASSQGQANTGELFF	TGTGCCAGCAGCCAAGGACAAGCGAACACCGGGGAGCTGTTTTTT
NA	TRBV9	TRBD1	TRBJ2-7	CASSVGTGPSYEQYF	TGTGCCAGCAGCGTTGGGACAGGGCCGTCCTACGAGCAGTACTTC
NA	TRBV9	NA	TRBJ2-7	CASSVEGGGQKTGEQYF	TGTGCCAGCAGCGTAGAGGGGGGTGGGCAGAAGACAGGCGAGCAGTACTTC
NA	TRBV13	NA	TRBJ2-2	CASSLNRWRAGDLFF	TGTGCCAGCAGCTTAAACAGGTGGAGGGCCGGGGATCTGTTTTTT
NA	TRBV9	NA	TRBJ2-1	CASSARYGVYNEQFF	TGTGCCAGCAGCGCCCGTTATGGGGTGTACAATGAGCAGTTCTTC
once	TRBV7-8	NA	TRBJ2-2	CASSPPPGELFF	TGTGCCAGCAGCCCACCGCCCGGGGAGCTGTTTTTT
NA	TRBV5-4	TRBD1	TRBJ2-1	CASSDRGQYNEQFF	TGTGCCAGCAGCGACAGGGGGCAATACAATGAGCAGTTCTTC
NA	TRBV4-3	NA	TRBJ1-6	CASSQVVTNSPLHF	TGCGCCAGCAGCCAAGTCGTCACTAATTCACCCCTCCACTTT
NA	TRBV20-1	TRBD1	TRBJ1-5	CSARGTGRGQPQHF	TGCAGTGCCAGAGGGACAGGGAGAGGACAGCCCCAGCATTTT
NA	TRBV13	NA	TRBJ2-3	CASSSNFGHLSTDTQYF	TGTGCCAGCAGCTCTAACTTCGGCCACCTTAGCACAGATACGCAGTATTTT
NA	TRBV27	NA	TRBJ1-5	CATSVGGNQPQHF	TGTGCCACCTCAGTCGGCGGCAATCAGCCCCAGCATTTT
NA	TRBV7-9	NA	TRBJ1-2	CASSLAGGYTF	TGTGCCAGCAGCTTAGCGGGTGGCTACACCTTC
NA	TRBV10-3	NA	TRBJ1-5	CAIGENQPQHF	TGTGCCATCGGAGAAAATCAGCCCCAGCATTTT
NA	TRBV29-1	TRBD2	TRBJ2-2	CSVLLPGLVSGGELFF	TGCAGCGTCCTGCTACCGGGACTAGTATCAGGCGGGGAGCTGTTTTTT
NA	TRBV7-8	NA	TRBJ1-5	CASSLGAGRGNQPQHF	TGTGCCAGCAGCTTGGGTGCCGGGAGAGGCAATCAGCCCCAGCATTTT
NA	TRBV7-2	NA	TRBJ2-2	CASSLAVRYANTGELFF	TGTGCCAGCAGCTTAGCGGTCCGGTACGCGAACACCGGGGAGCTGTTTTTT
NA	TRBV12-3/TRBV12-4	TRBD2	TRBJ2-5	CASSRPSGGQETQYF	TGTGCCAGCAGTCGACCCAGCGGGGGCCAAGAGACCCAGTACTTC
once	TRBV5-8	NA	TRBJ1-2	CASTLLYTF	TGTGCCAGCACCCTGTTATACACCTTC
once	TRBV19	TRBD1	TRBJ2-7	CASSISGQGNYEQYF	TGTGCCAGTAGTATTTCGGGACAGGGTAACTACGAGCAGTACTTC
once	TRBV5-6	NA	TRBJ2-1	CASSLTGTFLTNEQFF	TGTGCCAGCAGCTTGACCGGGACTTTCCTCACCAATGAGCAGTTCTTC
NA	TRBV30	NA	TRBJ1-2	CAWTLGAGYTF	TGTGCCTGGACGTTGGGTGCCGGCTACACCTTC
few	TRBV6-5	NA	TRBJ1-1	CASSYTGGKGTEAFF	TGTGCCAGCAGTTACACGGGGGGGAAAGGAACTGAAGCTTTCTTT
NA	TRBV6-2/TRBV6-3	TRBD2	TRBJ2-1	CASIGRGIYNEQFF	TGTGCCAGCATCGGGCGGGGGATATACAATGAGCAGTTCTTC
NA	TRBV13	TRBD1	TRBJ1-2	CASSPRGQGYYGYTF	TGTGCCAGCAGCCCCCGCGGACAGGGATACTATGGCTACACCTTC
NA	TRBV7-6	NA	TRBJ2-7	CASSLGQGSTYEQYF	TGTGCCAGCAGCTTAGGGCAGGGAAGTACCTACGAGCAGTACTTC
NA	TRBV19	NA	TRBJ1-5	CATDVGTEISNQPQHF	TGTGCCACAGACGTGGGCACAGAGATCAGCAATCAGCCCCAGCATTTT
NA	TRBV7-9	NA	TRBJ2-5	CASFLGETQYF	TGTGCCAGCTTCTTGGGGGAGACCCAGTACTTC
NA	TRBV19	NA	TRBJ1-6	CASSITGGNSPLHF	TGTGCCAGTAGTATCACCGGGGGGAATTCACCCCTCCACTTT
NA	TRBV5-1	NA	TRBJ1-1	CASSLAQGLDTEAFF	TGCGCCAGCAGCTTGGCGCAGGGACTGGACACTGAAGCTTTCTTT
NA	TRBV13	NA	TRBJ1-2	CASGTQGSNYGYTF	TGTGCCAGCGGGACACAGGGATCTAACTATGGCTACACCTTC
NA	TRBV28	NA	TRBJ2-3	CASSSAGLRTDTQYF	TGTGCCAGCAGTTCCGCGGGACTGCGCACAGATACGCAGTATTTT
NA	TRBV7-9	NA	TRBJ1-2	CASSRLPGAGANYGYTF	TGTGCCAGCAGCCGACTACCAGGGGCGGGAGCTAACTATGGCTACACCTTC
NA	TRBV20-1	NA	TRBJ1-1	CSASVAGNTEAFF	TGCAGTGCTAGCGTAGCGGGGAACACTGAAGCTTTCTTT
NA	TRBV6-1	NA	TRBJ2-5	CASSDRGIEETQYF	TGTGCCAGCAGTGATCGGGGGATAGAAGAGACCCAGTACTTC
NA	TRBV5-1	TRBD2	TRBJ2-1	CASSSTSGGYNEQFF	TGCGCCAGCAGCTCGACTAGCGGGGGCTACAATGAGCAGTTCTTC
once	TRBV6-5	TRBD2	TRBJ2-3	CASSYGLAGGRDTQYF	TGTGCCAGCAGTTACGGGCTAGCGGGGGGCAGAGATACGCAGTATTTT
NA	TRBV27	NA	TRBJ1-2	CASGGGTGSSGYTF	TGTGCCAGCGGGGGGGGAACAGGGTCATCCGGCTACACCTTC
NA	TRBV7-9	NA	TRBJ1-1	CASSSPPTGKDEAFF	TGTGCCAGCAGCTCTCCCCCGACAGGCAAGGATGAAGCTTTCTTT
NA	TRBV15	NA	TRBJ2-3	CATSSARVTLTDTQYF	TGTGCCACCAGCAGCGCTAGGGTAACCCTTACAGATACGCAGTATTTT
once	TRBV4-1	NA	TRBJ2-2	CASSHGGAAPNTGELFF	TGCGCCAGCAGCCACGGAGGGGCAGCTCCGAACACCGGGGAGCTGTTTTTT
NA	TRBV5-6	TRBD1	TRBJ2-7	CASSLRDRADEQYF	TGTGCCAGCAGCTTGCGGGACAGGGCGGACGAGCAGTACTTC
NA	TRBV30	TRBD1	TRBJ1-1	CAWTGGLEAFF	TGTGCCTGGACAGGGGGCCTTGAAGCTTTCTTT
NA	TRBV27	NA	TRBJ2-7	CASSFGGTGYEQYF	TGTGCCAGCAGTTTTGGGGGGACGGGTTACGAGCAGTACTTC
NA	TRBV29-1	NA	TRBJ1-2	CSVNRVDISGYTF	TGCAGCGTCAACAGGGTCGACATTAGTGGCTACACCTTC